Relative to its sample, the clone carrying this T cell receptor beta chain is medium-sized. The sample comes from a study of immune reconstitution after stem cell transplant in scleroderma. In TCRdb, the RT-PCR reads were re-called with MiXCR into one record per CDR3 protein. In the table there are over 2,000 distinct CDR3 sequences, 7% to 8.5% of which are singletons. The germline CDR1 and CDR2 sequences are DFQATT and SNEGSKA (reference sequence). The ends were cut back, 7 bases at V and 5 bases at J, with 12 bases in the middle. The CDR3 loop spans 12 amino acids. The chain uses TRBV20-1 and TRBJ2-1, with a tentative D call TRBD2 (5 bases). This clonotype originated in a male donor with systemic sclerosis. The sample was acquired before or after autologous hematopoietic stem cell transplantation (not recorded which). DNA for the CDR3: TGCAGTGTCGCGGGCGTAAACAATGAGCAGTTCTTC. It is translated as CSVAGVNNEQFF.